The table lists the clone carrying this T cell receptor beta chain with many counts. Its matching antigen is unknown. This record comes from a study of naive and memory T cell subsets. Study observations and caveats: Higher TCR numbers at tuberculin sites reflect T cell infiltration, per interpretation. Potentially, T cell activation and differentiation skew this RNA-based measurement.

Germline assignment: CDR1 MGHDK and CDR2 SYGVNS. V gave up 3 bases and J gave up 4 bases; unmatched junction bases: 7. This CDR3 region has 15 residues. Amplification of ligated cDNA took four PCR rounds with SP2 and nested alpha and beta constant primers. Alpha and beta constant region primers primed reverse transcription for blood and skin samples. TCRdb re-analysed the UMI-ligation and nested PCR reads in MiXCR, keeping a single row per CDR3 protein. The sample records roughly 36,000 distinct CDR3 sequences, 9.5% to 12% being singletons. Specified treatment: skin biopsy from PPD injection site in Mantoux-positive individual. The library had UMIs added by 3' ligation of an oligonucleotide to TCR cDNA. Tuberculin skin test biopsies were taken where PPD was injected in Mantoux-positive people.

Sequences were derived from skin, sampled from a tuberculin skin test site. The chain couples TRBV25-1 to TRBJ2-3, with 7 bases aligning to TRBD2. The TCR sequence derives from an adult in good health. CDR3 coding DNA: TGTGCCAGCAGTGATTGGGGGGGGACGGCAGATACGCAGTATTTT. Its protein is CASSDWGGTADTQYF.